This T cell receptor beta chain emerged from a study of T-cell reconstitution after alpha-beta-depleted transplantation in children. A library of TCRbeta sequences, prepared with unique molecular identifiers, was generated. From the PCR reads, TCRdb called clonotypes with MiXCR, one entry per CDR3 protein. The sample comprises about 690,000 distinct CDR3 sequences, roughly 17% of which are singletons, and 0.8% to 1.1% rests with the top ten. This clonotype was counted ten times or more. This TCR was recovered from a human donor who donated a stem cell graft to a child with acute myeloid leukemia. Sequences were derived from PBMCs from the stem cell graft donor, sampled from the stem cell graft.

The CDR3 sequence is CSARTAGSDYTF. The CDR3 DNA reads TGCAGTGCTAGGACGGCCGGAAGTGACTACACCTTC. The genes are TRBV20-1 and TRBJ1-2; D ambiguous. The CDR3 length is 12 residues. The V gene lost 3 bases and the J gene lost 10 bases, with 15 bases spanning the gap. Germline V lookup: CDR1 DFQATT, CDR2 SNEGSKA (reference sequence).